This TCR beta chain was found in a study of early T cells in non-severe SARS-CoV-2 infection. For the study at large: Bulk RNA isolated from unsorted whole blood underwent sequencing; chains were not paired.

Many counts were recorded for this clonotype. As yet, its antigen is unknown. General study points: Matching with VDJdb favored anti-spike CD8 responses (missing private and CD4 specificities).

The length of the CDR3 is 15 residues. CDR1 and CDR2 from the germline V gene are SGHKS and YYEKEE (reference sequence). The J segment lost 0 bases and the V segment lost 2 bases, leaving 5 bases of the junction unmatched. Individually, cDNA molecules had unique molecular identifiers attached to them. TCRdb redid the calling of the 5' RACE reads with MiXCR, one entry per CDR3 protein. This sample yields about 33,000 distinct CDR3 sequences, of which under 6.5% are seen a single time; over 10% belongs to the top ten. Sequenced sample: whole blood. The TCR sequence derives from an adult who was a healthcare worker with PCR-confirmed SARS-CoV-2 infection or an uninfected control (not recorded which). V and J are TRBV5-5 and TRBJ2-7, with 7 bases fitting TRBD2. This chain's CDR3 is CASSFGTGGSYEQYF. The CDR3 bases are TGTGCCAGCAGCTTCGGGACGGGAGGCTCCTACGAGCAGTACTTC.